The present T cell receptor (beta chain) was sequenced within a study of PD-1 blockade in classical Hodgkin lymphoma. Time point described: cycle 4 day 1 (C4D1), after more than 5 weeks of nivolumab. In every patient, relapse followed autologous stem cell transplantation, while exposure to brentuximab vedotin differed. Investigators obtained CD8+ T cells from thawed PBMCs by magnetic negative selection. The data were produced by immunoSEQ multiplex PCR, yet TCRdb's version contains in-frame clones alone and is incomplete. The sample yields some 20,000 clones, around four fifths seen once. The V end lost 0 bases, the J end lost 8 bases, and 11 bases lay between the germline ends. This CDR3 spans 14 amino acids. Germline loops: CDR1 SGHAT, CDR2 FQNNGV.

The source is a human donor with classical Hodgkin lymphoma. The sample consisted of CD8+ T cells from blood, taken before the fourth cycle of nivolumab. The chain uses TRBV11-2 and TRBJ1-3; D unclear. Here the CDR3 DNA reads TGTGCCAGCAGCTTAGATCTGGGGTTAGACACCATATATTTT. Residues: CASSLDLGLDTIYF.